These T cell receptor beta chains were read from a single sample in a study of PD-1 blockade in classical Hodgkin lymphoma. Sequencing used immunoSEQ multiplex PCR; TCRdb keeps in-frame clones, though not all of them. The repertoire has roughly 96,000 clones, approximately 94% of them found once; the top ten carry less than 2%. Sequenced here: peripheral blood mononuclear cells (PBMCs), sampled before the fourth cycle of nivolumab. These receptors came from a human donor with classical Hodgkin lymphoma. Both conserved end residues are part of each CDR3. The D gene is left open where the match is weak. Not all rows give a size; the values are once, few, many and, for expanded clones, a class.

clone_size: .; j_call: TRBJ2-7; d_call: .; v_call: TRBV15; cdr3_aa: CATSRPYYEQYF; cdr3_nt: TGTGCCACCAGCAGACCATACTACGAGCAGTACTTC
clone_size: .; j_call: TRBJ2-1; d_call: TRBD2; v_call: TRBV5-1; cdr3_aa: CASRKIGTSGPNEQFF; cdr3_nt: TGCGCCAGCCGGAAGATCGGGACTAGCGGACCCAATGAGCAGTTCTTC
clone_size: .; j_call: TRBJ2-1; d_call: .; v_call: TRBV29-1; cdr3_aa: CSVPTRTGKYNEQFF; cdr3_nt: TGCAGCGTTCCAACCCGAACGGGGAAGTACAATGAGCAGTTCTTC
clone_size: .; j_call: TRBJ2-7; d_call: .; v_call: TRBV5-1; cdr3_aa: CASSGSEVSYEQYF; cdr3_nt: TGCGCCAGCAGCGGGAGCGAAGTCTCCTACGAGCAGTACTTC
clone_size: .; j_call: TRBJ1-1; d_call: TRBD1; v_call: TRBV19; cdr3_aa: CASRIQGASRTEAFF; cdr3_nt: TGTGCCAGTAGGATCCAGGGGGCCTCGAGGACTGAAGCTTTCTTT
clone_size: few; j_call: TRBJ1-5; d_call: TRBD1; v_call: TRBV10-3; cdr3_aa: CAISDYLADRGQPQHF; cdr3_nt: TGTGCCATCAGTGATTATCTTGCGGACAGGGGGCAGCCCCAGCATTTT
clone_size: .; j_call: TRBJ2-3; d_call: TRBD2; v_call: TRBV6-5; cdr3_aa: CASSKLAGRTDTQYF; cdr3_nt: TGTGCCAGCAGCAAACTAGCGGGACGTACAGATACGCAGTATTTT
clone_size: .; j_call: TRBJ2-7; d_call: .; v_call: TRBV6-6; cdr3_aa: CASSSTGEQYF; cdr3_nt: TGTGCCAGCAGCTCTACTGGCGAGCAGTACTTC
clone_size: .; j_call: TRBJ2-7; d_call: TRBD2; v_call: TRBV5-4; cdr3_aa: CASSPAGGASSYEQYF; cdr3_nt: TGTGCCAGCAGCCCAGCCGGGGGGGCGTCATCCTACGAGCAGTACTTC
clone_size: .; j_call: TRBJ1-5; d_call: .; v_call: TRBV15; cdr3_aa: CATSMDSLLSNQPQHF; cdr3_nt: TGTGCCACCAGCATGGACAGTCTTCTTAGCAATCAGCCCCAGCATTTT
clone_size: few; j_call: TRBJ1-2; d_call: .; v_call: TRBV4-1; cdr3_aa: CASSQVGVRSSRDYGYTF; cdr3_nt: TGCGCCAGCAGCCAAGTAGGGGTCAGGAGCTCAAGAGACTATGGCTACACCTTC
clone_size: .; j_call: TRBJ2-1; d_call: .; v_call: TRBV7-2; cdr3_aa: CASSLAEPYNEQFF; cdr3_nt: TGTGCCAGCAGCTTAGCGGAACCCTACAATGAGCAGTTCTTC
clone_size: .; j_call: TRBJ1-5; d_call: .; v_call: TRBV28; cdr3_aa: CASSLFDTSYSNQPQHF; cdr3_nt: TGTGCCAGCAGTCTTTTTGACACGAGCTATAGCAATCAGCCCCAGCATTTT
clone_size: .; j_call: TRBJ1-2; d_call: .; v_call: TRBV27; cdr3_aa: CASSFSGTNYGYTF; cdr3_nt: TGTGCCAGCAGTTTTTCAGGAACCAACTATGGCTACACCTTC
clone_size: .; j_call: TRBJ2-3; d_call: TRBD2; v_call: TRBV5-6; cdr3_aa: CASSWGGLAGRDTQYF; cdr3_nt: TGTGCCAGCAGCTGGGGAGGACTAGCGGGAAGGGATACGCAGTATTTT
clone_size: .; j_call: TRBJ2-5; d_call: .; v_call: TRBV18; cdr3_aa: CALGQGETQYF; cdr3_nt: TGTGCCCTTGGGCAGGGAGAGACCCAGTACTTC